Listed here are 4 T cell receptor beta chains from one sample, sequenced in a study of blood T cells in healthy people across ages. A J-beta primer mix and a sample-barcoded 5' primer were used in a second PCR of roughly 7 to 12 cycles. TCRdb reprocessed the 5' RACE reads with MiXCR, giving one entry per CDR3 protein. The sample yields fewer than 2,000,000 distinct CDR3 sequences, about two fifths seen once. Sequenced input: blood. The receptors shown here come from a human donor in good health.

Remarks on this clonotype: A read error may account for a junction end that differs from germline. The J gene is TRBJ2-7, the V gene TRBV5-1; D may be TRBD1 (6 bases). The CDR3 sequence is 16 residues long. Per the germline V gene, CDR1 is SGHRS and CDR2 is YFSETQ. In DNA form, the CDR3 reads TGCGCCAGCAGCTTAGCAGGGGTCGACAGCTCCCACGAGCAGTACTTC. Translating it yields CASSLAGVDSSHEQYF.

This clonotype was seen only a few times. The V and J genes are TRBV4-3 and TRBJ1-2; D is unclear. The CDR3 contains 14 residues. Trimming took 6 bases from V and 2 from J, leaving 13 bases between them. Germline V lookup: CDR1 LGHNA, CDR2 YSLEER. Here the CDR3 DNA reads TGCGCCAGCAGAAAGAATCTGGGCAACTATGGCTACACCTTC. It codes for CASRKNLGNYGYTF.

This clonotype was detected a few times. The genes are TRBV28 and TRBJ2-7; 10 positions match TRBD1. Trimming took 6 bases from V and 3 from J; bases not matched to a gene: 14. Germline CDR1 reads MDHEN; CDR2 reads SYDVKM. The CDR3 consists of 17 residues. CDR3 in DNA: TGTGCCAGCAGCCCAACAGGAGTCGGGACAGGGGACTACGAGCAGTACTTC. Translated: CASSPTGVGTGDYEQYF.

This clonotype was observed a few times. This chain links TRBV9 with TRBJ2-5; 7 nucleotides match TRBD1. This CDR3 has 15 residues. CDR1 SGDLS and CDR2 YYNGEE come from the germline V gene. With 2 bases clipped from V and 2 bases from J, the junction kept 6 bases outside the gene matches. CDR3 sequence reads: CASSVGDSTQETQYF. The CDR3 DNA is TGTGCCAGCAGCGTCGGGGACAGCACTCAAGAGACCCAGTACTTC.